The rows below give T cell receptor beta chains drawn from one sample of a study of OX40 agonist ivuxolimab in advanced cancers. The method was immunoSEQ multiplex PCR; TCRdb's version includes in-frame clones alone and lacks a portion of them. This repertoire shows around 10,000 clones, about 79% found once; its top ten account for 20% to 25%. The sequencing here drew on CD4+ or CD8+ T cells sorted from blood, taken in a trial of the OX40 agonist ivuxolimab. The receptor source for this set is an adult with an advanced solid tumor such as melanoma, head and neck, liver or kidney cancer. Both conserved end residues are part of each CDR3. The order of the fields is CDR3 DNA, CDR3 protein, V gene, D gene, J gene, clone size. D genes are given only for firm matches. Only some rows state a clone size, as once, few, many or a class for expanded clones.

TGTGCCAGCAGCTTAGATCCCCGCAGGGGGGTGTACGAGCAGTACTTC,CASSLDPRRGVYEQYF,TRBV7-3,NA,TRBJ2-7,NA
TGTGCCAGCAAGGCTAGGGCGGGGGGGTTCTCCTACAATGAGCAGTTCTTC,CASKARAGGFSYNEQFF,TRBV2,TRBD2,TRBJ2-1,NA
TGTGCCAGCAGTTTTGCAAGCTCCTACGAGCAGTACTTC,CASSFASSYEQYF,TRBV27,NA,TRBJ2-7,NA
TGTGCCAGTAGGTTAACCCTCGCGGGTACGCAGTATTTT,CASRLTLAGTQYF,TRBV19,NA,TRBJ2-3,NA
TGCGCCAGCAGCCAAGAAGGTAGCGGGGCCTACTCCCTGCCGTCCGAGCAGTACTTC,CASSQEGSGAYSLPSEQYF,TRBV4-1,TRBD2,TRBJ2-7,NA
TGTGCCAGCAGCTTGGCCGGGACAGGGGGCCACTATGGCTACACCTTC,CASSLAGTGGHYGYTF,TRBV5-6,TRBD1,TRBJ1-2,NA
TGTGCCAGCAGCTTTGGAGGCGGTCGGAGCAATGAGCAGTTCTTC,CASSFGGGRSNEQFF,TRBV7-9,NA,TRBJ2-1,NA
TGTGCCAGTAGTACACAGGGAGGTTCACCCCTCCACTTT,CASSTQGGSPLHF,TRBV19,NA,TRBJ1-6,NA
TGTGCCAGCAGTTTATCGGCCAGAAACTATGGCTACACCTTC,CASSLSARNYGYTF,TRBV27,NA,TRBJ1-2,NA
TGTGCCAGCAAAAGTCAAAATGGTGGCACAGATACGCAGTATTTT,CASKSQNGGTDTQYF,TRBV9,NA,TRBJ2-3,NA
TGTGCCAGCAGTTTGGATCCTAGCGGCGCCAATGAGCAGTTCTTC,CASSLDPSGANEQFF,TRBV27,TRBD2,TRBJ2-1,few
TGCGCCAGCAGCCAAGATAGGGGGGCAAGGGTCAATCAGCCCCAGCATTTT,CASSQDRGARVNQPQHF,TRBV4-3,NA,TRBJ1-5,NA
TGTGCCAGCAGCACCCACCGGGGTTGGAGGACCGGGGAGCTGTTTTTT,CASSTHRGWRTGELFF,TRBV14,NA,TRBJ2-2,NA
TGTGCCAGCAGCTTAGCCGGGTCGGGGGATACGCAGTATTTT,CASSLAGSGDTQYF,TRBV13,NA,TRBJ2-3,once
TGTGCCACCGTGGTTGGGGGTACCTCCTACAATGAGCAGTTCTTC,CATVVGGTSYNEQFF,TRBV15,NA,TRBJ2-1,NA
TGTGCCAGTAGTATTGAACCCGCCCCCCGGACCGGGGAGCTGTTTTTT,CASSIEPAPRTGELFF,TRBV19,NA,TRBJ2-2,NA
TGTGCCAGCAGCTTAGATAGAGCCGGGGAGCTGTTTTTT,CASSLDRAGELFF,TRBV11-2,NA,TRBJ2-2,NA
TGTGCCAGTAGTATAGAGGGCAGCGGGACCCAGTACTTC,CASSIEGSGTQYF,TRBV19,NA,TRBJ2-5,NA
TGTGCCAGCAGCTTACGGTCGGGGGGGCACCTCGGCACAGATACGCAGTATTTT,CASSLRSGGHLGTDTQYF,TRBV11-2,TRBD2,TRBJ2-3,NA
TGTGCCAGCAGTTATCCCAGCGGGGGCCAAGAGACCCAGTACTTC,CASSYPSGGQETQYF,TRBV11-3,TRBD2,TRBJ2-5,NA
TGTGCCTGGAGTGTAGGTCAGGGGCGGACTGAAGCTTTCTTT,CAWSVGQGRTEAFF,TRBV30,NA,TRBJ1-1,NA
TGTGCCAGCAGCTTAGGGACAGGGCCCTCCTACGAGCAGTACTTC,CASSLGTGPSYEQYF,TRBV7-9,TRBD1,TRBJ2-7,NA
TGTGCCAGCAGCGTAGAGGTGGGGTTAGAGACCCAGTACTTC,CASSVEVGLETQYF,TRBV9,NA,TRBJ2-5,NA
TGTGCCAGCAGTTTACTTCTGACAGGGCCTGGCTACACCTTC,CASSLLLTGPGYTF,TRBV5-6,TRBD1,TRBJ1-2,NA
TGTGCCAGCAGTGATTGGGATTTGGGGAATCAGCCCCAGCATTTT,CASSDWDLGNQPQHF,TRBV6-1,NA,TRBJ1-5,NA
TGTGCCAGCGACAGGGGCGACACCGGGGAGCTGTTTTTT,CASDRGDTGELFF,TRBV19,TRBD1,TRBJ2-2,few
TGCAGCGTTGGGGGGATTAGCTCCTACGAGCAGTACTTC,CSVGGISSYEQYF,TRBV29-1,NA,TRBJ2-7,NA
TGTGCCAGCACCCCTTTCAGGGGGGTCCCCGATAATGAGCAGTTCTTC,CASTPFRGVPDNEQFF,TRBV6-8,NA,TRBJ2-1,few
TGTGCCAGCACCCTAGCGGGGGGGCGAGAGCAGTACTTC,CASTLAGGREQYF,TRBV11-1,TRBD2,TRBJ2-7,NA
TGTGCCAGTAGTGCCGCGACAGGGGTGGAGACCCAGTACTTC,CASSAATGVETQYF,TRBV19,TRBD1,TRBJ2-5,NA
TGTGCCAGCGGCTTACAGGGAGGCGAGCAGTACTTC,CASGLQGGEQYF,TRBV6-5,NA,TRBJ2-7,few
TGTGCCAGCAGTTTTCTCACGACTTCCTACAATGAGCAATTCTTC,CASSFLTTSYNEQFF,TRBV28,NA,TRBJ2-1,NA
TGTGCCAGCAGCTTACAGGGTTTCACAGATACGCAGTATTTT,CASSLQGFTDTQYF,TRBV7-9,NA,TRBJ2-3,NA
TGTGCCAGCAGTTTTGGTCCCGAGCAGTACTTC,CASSFGPEQYF,TRBV28,NA,TRBJ2-7,NA
TGTGCCAGCAGCAACGGCGGGCTGTTTTTT,CASSNGGLFF,TRBV5-8,NA,TRBJ2-2,NA
TGTGCCAGCAGTTTATCTGACCGATCCTTTTCTGGGGCCAACGTCCTGACTTTC,CASSLSDRSFSGANVLTF,TRBV27,NA,TRBJ2-6,few
TGTGCCAGCAGTTTCCGAGCTGACACCGGGGAGCTGTTTTTT,CASSFRADTGELFF,TRBV7-3,NA,TRBJ2-2,few
TGTGCCAGCAGCCACCGGACAGGGGGCGCCGGGGAGCTGTTTTTT,CASSHRTGGAGELFF,TRBV7-9,TRBD1,TRBJ2-2,few
TGTGCTAGTGGTTTGGAAGGACTAGCGGAGTTAGATACGCAGTATTTT,CASGLEGLAELDTQYF,TRBV12-5,TRBD2,TRBJ2-3,NA
TGTGCCAGCAGCCGGACCGCTACCGGGGAGCTGTTTTTT,CASSRTATGELFF,TRBV7-9,NA,TRBJ2-2,NA
TGTGCCAGCAGCTACACGGGCTACGAGCAGTACTTC,CASSYTGYEQYF,TRBV11-2,NA,TRBJ2-7,once
TGTGCCAGCAGTTTTCTGGGGGAATATAGCAATCAGCCCCAGCATTTT,CASSFLGEYSNQPQHF,TRBV28,NA,TRBJ1-5,NA
TGTGCCAGCAGTTACGGGACAGGGCATACCTACGAGCAGTACTTC,CASSYGTGHTYEQYF,TRBV6-5,TRBD1,TRBJ2-7,NA
TGTGCCAGCAGCTTGGGGAAAGGGGTCGGAAACACCATATATTTT,CASSLGKGVGNTIYF,TRBV5-6,NA,TRBJ1-3,NA
TGTGCCAGCAGTTCGCACGGGGCACCGAGCCCCGAGCAGTACTTC,CASSSHGAPSPEQYF,TRBV6-5,NA,TRBJ2-7,NA
TGTGCCACCAGCAGAGAACGACAGGGCTCCTACGAGCAGTACTTC,CATSRERQGSYEQYF,TRBV15,TRBD1,TRBJ2-7,once
TGTGCCAGCAGTTTATTAGGCGAAATGAACACTGAAGCTTTCTTT,CASSLLGEMNTEAFF,TRBV27,NA,TRBJ1-1,NA